The sequence of this TCR beta chain was determined in a study of blood T cells in healthy people across ages. A second PCR of 7 to 11 cycles used a sample-barcoded 5' primer and a J-beta primer mix. TCRdb re-derived calls from the 5' RACE reads in MiXCR, one entry per CDR3 protein. The data hold about 680,000 distinct CDR3 sequences, with 45% to 50% observed a single time. Per germline, CDR1 SQVTM and CDR2 ANQGSEA. The length of the CDR3 is 14 residues. Trimming shortened V by 4 bases and J by 6 bases, and 16 bases separated the two germline ends. Sequences were obtained from blood. The sequence came from a woman aged 55-69 years in good health. The chain carries TRBV29-1 and TRBJ2-1, with D possibly matching TRBD1 (5 bases). The CDR3 is CSVGGATSLNEQFF. For the CDR3, the DNA is TGCAGCGTTGGTGGGGCTACGAGCCTCAATGAGCAGTTCTTC.